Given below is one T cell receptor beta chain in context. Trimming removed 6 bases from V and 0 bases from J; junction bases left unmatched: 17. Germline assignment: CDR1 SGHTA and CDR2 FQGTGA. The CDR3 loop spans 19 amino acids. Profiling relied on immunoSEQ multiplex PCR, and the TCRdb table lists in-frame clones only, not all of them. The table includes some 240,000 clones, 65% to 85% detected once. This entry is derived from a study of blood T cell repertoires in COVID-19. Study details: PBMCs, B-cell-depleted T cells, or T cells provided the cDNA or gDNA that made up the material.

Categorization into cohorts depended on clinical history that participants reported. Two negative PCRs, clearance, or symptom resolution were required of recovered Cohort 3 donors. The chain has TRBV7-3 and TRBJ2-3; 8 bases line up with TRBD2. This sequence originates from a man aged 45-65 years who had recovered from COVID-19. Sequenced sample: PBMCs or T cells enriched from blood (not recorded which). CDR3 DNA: TGTGCCAGCAGAATTACGACTCACGCGGGGGGCTCTAGCACAGATACGCAGTATTTT. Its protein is CASRITTHAGGSSTDTQYF.